This TCR beta chain emerged from a study of blood T cell repertoires in COVID-19. Study summary: Sites across the United States, Italy and Spain contributed samples from acute and convalescent COVID-19. PBMCs, B-cell-depleted T cells, or T cells provided the cDNA or gDNA that made up the material.

Per the germline V gene, CDR1 is LNHDA and CDR2 is SQIVND (reference sequence). This CDR3 is built from 15 residues. V dropped 10 bases and J dropped 7; count of bases not matched to a gene: 15. Authors' data handling: Reference gene primer amplification in the assay estimated nucleated cell counts. The repertoire was sequenced with immunoSEQ multiplex PCR; TCRdb's copy has only in-frame clones and lacks some. V and J calls and clone size come straight from that table; D and trimming were deduced from the DNA. The sample holds roughly 41,000 clones, approximately 82% seen once. Sequencing was carried out using peripheral blood. The TCR was taken from an elderly woman with acute or convalescent COVID-19. This rearrangement joins TRBV19 to TRBJ1-4; TRBD1 matches 7 bases. CDR3 loop: CATSLQGRRGEKLFF. In nucleotides, the CDR3 is TGTGCCACCAGCTTACAGGGGAGGCGTGGTGAAAAACTGTTTTTT.